These T cell receptor beta chains were read from a single sample in a study of cytomegalovirus exposure and HLA in healthy donors. TCRdb keeps only in-frame clones here, not all; method: immunoSEQ multiplex PCR. The sample holds about 190,000 clones, 80% to 85% seen once. Specimen: PBMCs. The receptors originated from a boy between 5 and 17 years old in good health and CMV-seronegative. The CDR3 runs from the conserved cysteine through the conserved F or W. A D gene is named only where the DNA matches it firmly. Some rows mark clone size as missing; the rest say once, few, many or name a class of expanded clone.

CDR3nt: TGTGCCAGCAGCGTAGCGGCAGGGAGGATCTACGAGCAGTACTTC
CDR3aa: CASSVAAGRIYEQYF
v_gene: TRBV9
d_gene: -
j_gene: TRBJ2-7
abundance: once

CDR3nt: TGTGCCAGCAGTATTGGGCTCTCCTACAATGAGCAGTTCTTC
CDR3aa: CASSIGLSYNEQFF
v_gene: TRBV2
d_gene: -
j_gene: TRBJ2-1
abundance: -

CDR3nt: TGTGCCAGCAGCTTCCCGGGGGGTATGAGCTCCTACGAGCAGTACTTC
CDR3aa: CASSFPGGMSSYEQYF
v_gene: TRBV5-5
d_gene: TRBD2
j_gene: TRBJ2-7
abundance: -

CDR3nt: TGTGCCAGCAGCCGTACACCGGGACAGGGGGCCCAAGGCTACACCTTC
CDR3aa: CASSRTPGQGAQGYTF
v_gene: TRBV11-1
d_gene: TRBD1
j_gene: TRBJ1-2
abundance: -

CDR3nt: TGTGCCAGCAGCTTAGCTTTTCGGGGTCGCAATGAGCAGTTCTTC
CDR3aa: CASSLAFRGRNEQFF
v_gene: TRBV11-2
d_gene: -
j_gene: TRBJ2-1
abundance: -

CDR3nt: TGTGCCATCAGTGCGGGGGGTGACCATAGCAATCAGCCCCAGCATTTT
CDR3aa: CAISAGGDHSNQPQHF
v_gene: TRBV10-3
d_gene: -
j_gene: TRBJ1-5
abundance: -

CDR3nt: TGTGCCTGTCTGACAGGGGCGGATCAGCCCCAGCATTTT
CDR3aa: CACLTGADQPQHF
v_gene: TRBV30
d_gene: TRBD1
j_gene: TRBJ1-5
abundance: -

CDR3nt: TGTGCCAGCAGCTTGACGACTAGCGGGACAGATGAGCAGTTCTTC
CDR3aa: CASSLTTSGTDEQFF
v_gene: TRBV7-8
d_gene: TRBD2
j_gene: TRBJ2-1
abundance: -

CDR3nt: TGTGCCAGCAGTTGGGGCTCCCGTAATGAAAAACTGTTTTTT
CDR3aa: CASSWGSRNEKLFF
v_gene: TRBV28
d_gene: -
j_gene: TRBJ1-4
abundance: -

CDR3nt: TGTGCCAGCAGCTTGTTGCCCGGGGGGGGAGATACGCAGTATTTT
CDR3aa: CASSLLPGGGDTQYF
v_gene: TRBV7-8
d_gene: TRBD2
j_gene: TRBJ2-3
abundance: -

CDR3nt: TGTGCCATCAGTGATGCGGGGGGACCTCTGCAGGTGACCCAGTACTTC
CDR3aa: CAISDAGGPLQVTQYF
v_gene: TRBV10-3
d_gene: TRBD2
j_gene: TRBJ2-5
abundance: -

CDR3nt: TGTGCCAGCAGCGTAGGACAGGACCCTGTCTCTGGGGCCAACGTCCTGACTTTC
CDR3aa: CASSVGQDPVSGANVLTF
v_gene: TRBV9
d_gene: -
j_gene: TRBJ2-6
abundance: -

CDR3nt: TGTGCCAGCAGCTTAGTCGACAGGGGGATTTCCTACGAGCAGTACTTC
CDR3aa: CASSLVDRGISYEQYF
v_gene: TRBV7-2
d_gene: TRBD1
j_gene: TRBJ2-7
abundance: -

CDR3nt: TGTGCCAGCAGCTTAAGGAGGGGCGAGCAGTACTTC
CDR3aa: CASSLRRGEQYF
v_gene: TRBV11-2
d_gene: -
j_gene: TRBJ2-7
abundance: -

CDR3nt: TGTGCCAGCAGCTTAGAAGCGGCAGGGGGATGGACTGAAGCTTTCTTT
CDR3aa: CASSLEAAGGWTEAFF
v_gene: TRBV7-9
d_gene: TRBD1
j_gene: TRBJ1-1
abundance: -

CDR3nt: TGCGCCAGCAGTTCCGTGGGAGAGCGGCAGTATTTT
CDR3aa: CASSSVGERQYF
v_gene: TRBV5-1
d_gene: -
j_gene: TRBJ2-3
abundance: -

CDR3nt: TGTGCCAGCAGTTTGGGACAGGGGCGTTTGGCCCTCCACTTT
CDR3aa: CASSLGQGRLALHF
v_gene: TRBV6-5
d_gene: TRBD1
j_gene: TRBJ1-6
abundance: -

CDR3nt: TGTGCCAGCAGCTTATCGGGTAGCGGGATATACAATGAGCAGTTCTTC
CDR3aa: CASSLSGSGIYNEQFF
v_gene: TRBV7-3
d_gene: TRBD2
j_gene: TRBJ2-1
abundance: -

CDR3nt: TGCGCCAGCAGGCAGGGGGGACGCGAGCAGTACTTC
CDR3aa: CASRQGGREQYF
v_gene: TRBV5-1
d_gene: -
j_gene: TRBJ2-7
abundance: -

CDR3nt: TGTGCCAGCAGCGATGGGACAATTCGCAATCAGCCCCAGCATTTT
CDR3aa: CASSDGTIRNQPQHF
v_gene: TRBV5-4
d_gene: -
j_gene: TRBJ1-5
abundance: -

CDR3nt: TGTGCCTGGGAACAGGAGAACTATGGCTACACCTTC
CDR3aa: CAWEQENYGYTF
v_gene: TRBV30
d_gene: -
j_gene: TRBJ1-2
abundance: -

CDR3nt: TGTGCCACCAGCAGAGATGAAGGAGGGAATCAGCCCCAGCATTTT
CDR3aa: CATSRDEGGNQPQHF
v_gene: TRBV15
d_gene: -
j_gene: TRBJ1-5
abundance: -

CDR3nt: TGCAGGGATGGACAGGGCCCTGAAGCTTTCTTT
CDR3aa: CRDGQGPEAFF
v_gene: TRBV29-1
d_gene: TRBD1
j_gene: TRBJ1-1
abundance: -

CDR3nt: TGTGCCAGTAGTATCTTCGGGCTAGCGGAGACAGATACGCAGTATTTT
CDR3aa: CASSIFGLAETDTQYF
v_gene: TRBV19
d_gene: TRBD2
j_gene: TRBJ2-3
abundance: -

CDR3nt: TGTGCCTGGAGTGTATTTCTAGCGGGGGACCCGGCGCAGGTCAAGTACTTC
CDR3aa: CAWSVFLAGDPAQVKYF
v_gene: TRBV30
d_gene: TRBD2
j_gene: TRBJ2-5
abundance: -

CDR3nt: TGTGCCAGCAGCACCTACTGGGTCCAGGCAGATACGCAGTATTTT
CDR3aa: CASSTYWVQADTQYF
v_gene: TRBV11-2
d_gene: -
j_gene: TRBJ2-3
abundance: -

CDR3nt: TGCGCCAGCAGCCAACCTGACAGGGACACCGGGGAGCTGTTTTTT
CDR3aa: CASSQPDRDTGELFF
v_gene: TRBV4-1
d_gene: TRBD1
j_gene: TRBJ2-2
abundance: -

CDR3nt: TGCGCCAGCAGCCTCAGCGGGGGGGCCGTTAGTGAGCAGTTCTTC
CDR3aa: CASSLSGGAVSEQFF
v_gene: TRBV4-3
d_gene: TRBD2
j_gene: TRBJ2-1
abundance: -

CDR3nt: TGCGCCAGCAGCTCTTCCTGGACTAGCGGAAACGAGCAGTACTTC
CDR3aa: CASSSSWTSGNEQYF
v_gene: TRBV5-1
d_gene: TRBD2
j_gene: TRBJ2-7
abundance: -

CDR3nt: TGTGCCAGCAGCCGGAGTTGGACAGGGGGAAGTACTGAAGCTTTCTTT
CDR3aa: CASSRSWTGGSTEAFF
v_gene: TRBV27
d_gene: TRBD1
j_gene: TRBJ1-1
abundance: -

CDR3nt: TGTGCCAGCAGCTTCATCGACGGGGAGGGTACTGAAGCTTTCTTT
CDR3aa: CASSFIDGEGTEAFF
v_gene: TRBV7-9
d_gene: -
j_gene: TRBJ1-1
abundance: -

CDR3nt: TGTGCCTGGGGACGGGGACTAGCGGGAGTTGGAGATACGCAGTATTTT
CDR3aa: CAWGRGLAGVGDTQYF
v_gene: TRBV30
d_gene: TRBD2
j_gene: TRBJ2-3
abundance: -

CDR3nt: TGTGCCAGCAGTTTGCGGCCGGATGAGCAGTTCTTC
CDR3aa: CASSLRPDEQFF
v_gene: TRBV28
d_gene: -
j_gene: TRBJ2-1
abundance: -

CDR3nt: TGTGCCAGCAGTGAGGGAGTGCAGACGAGGACAGCCCTCCACTTT
CDR3aa: CASSEGVQTRTALHF
v_gene: TRBV6-1
d_gene: -
j_gene: TRBJ1-6
abundance: -

CDR3nt: TGTGCCAGCAGCTTAACCAGGGGCTATAATTCACCCCTCCACTTT
CDR3aa: CASSLTRGYNSPLHF
v_gene: TRBV11-1
d_gene: -
j_gene: TRBJ1-6
abundance: -

CDR3nt: TGTGCCTGGAGTCTAGGCGGGAACCAAGAGACCCAGTACTTC
CDR3aa: CAWSLGGNQETQYF
v_gene: TRBV30
d_gene: -
j_gene: TRBJ2-5
abundance: once

CDR3nt: TGTGCCAGCAGCTTGGTAGGTACAGCGAACACTGAAGCTTTCTTT
CDR3aa: CASSLVGTANTEAFF
v_gene: TRBV5-6
d_gene: -
j_gene: TRBJ1-1
abundance: -

CDR3nt: TGCGCCAGCAGTGTGCCGGGGTTCAGGTTCTACACCTTC
CDR3aa: CASSVPGFRFYTF
v_gene: TRBV10-1
d_gene: -
j_gene: TRBJ1-2
abundance: -

CDR3nt: TGCAGCGTTGACCGGGACTACTTAGAAGAGACCCAGTACTTC
CDR3aa: CSVDRDYLEETQYF
v_gene: TRBV29-1
d_gene: TRBD2
j_gene: TRBJ2-5
abundance: -

CDR3nt: TGTGCCAGCCAGTTGGGGACAAACTACAATGAGCAGTTCTTC
CDR3aa: CASQLGTNYNEQFF
v_gene: TRBV27
d_gene: -
j_gene: TRBJ2-1
abundance: -

CDR3nt: TGTGCCAGCAGTGACAACGCCGGGGCGGGAACCAAAAACATTCAGTACTTC
CDR3aa: CASSDNAGAGTKNIQYF
v_gene: TRBV6-1
d_gene: -
j_gene: TRBJ2-4
abundance: -

CDR3nt: TGTGCCATCAGAAGAGCCTCGAACACTGAAGCTTTCTTT
CDR3aa: CAIRRASNTEAFF
v_gene: TRBV10-3
d_gene: -
j_gene: TRBJ1-1
abundance: -

CDR3nt: TGTGCCAGTAGTATAGTCCTAGCCGGGACAGGGGGCCGCAATGAGCAGTTCTTC
CDR3aa: CASSIVLAGTGGRNEQFF
v_gene: TRBV19
d_gene: TRBD1
j_gene: TRBJ2-1
abundance: -

CDR3nt: TGTGCCAGCAGCTCCCGGACAGGGAAGGCTTTCTTT
CDR3aa: CASSSRTGKAFF
v_gene: TRBV7-2
d_gene: TRBD1
j_gene: TRBJ1-1
abundance: -

CDR3nt: TGTGCCAGCAGCTTACGTAGCTCCGCCGTGATCTCTGGGGCCAACGTCCTGACTTTC
CDR3aa: CASSLRSSAVISGANVLTF
v_gene: TRBV7-2
d_gene: -
j_gene: TRBJ2-6
abundance: -